The next 8 T cell receptor beta chains were all read from a single sample in a study of beta chain features in type 1 diabetes. Expressed TCRB transcripts got sequenced, as all isolated RNA was reverse transcribed. The method was immunoSEQ multiplex PCR; TCRdb's version includes in-frame clones alone and lacks a portion of them. The repertoire holds under 450,000 clones, with approximately 15% as singletons. The sample taken for sequencing was naive CD4+ T cells from blood. These receptor sequences come from a man aged 30 to 39 in good health.

The J gene is TRBJ2-7, the V gene TRBV23-1; D is uncertain. TRBV23-1 is an ORF, and what it does is uncertain. V lost 6 bases to trimming and J lost 6 bases, with 12 bases between them. The CDR3 covers 12 residues. The CDR3 DNA reads as TGCGCCAGCAGCCAAATCACGGGCGAGCAGTACGTC. Protein sequence: CASSQITGEQYV.

The V and J genes are TRBV20-1 and TRBJ1-5, with D hard to call. This CDR3 spans 11 amino acids. CDR1 is DFQATT and CDR2 is SNEGSKA in the germline V gene (reference sequence). V shed 7 bases and J shed 9 bases, with 13 bases lying between them. The CDR3 here is CSVKRFGPQHF. The CDR3 DNA reads as TGCAGTGTAAAACGTTTCGGGCCCCAGCATTTT.

The J gene is TRBJ1-6, the V gene TRBV10-3; 9 bases match TRBD1. The CDR3 is made up of 13 amino acids. Per germline, CDR1 ENHRY and CDR2 SYGVKD. The ends lost 7 bases at V and 10 bases at J; junction bases unmatched: 5. CDR3 DNA: TGTGCCATCAAACAGGGGGCGCGGTCACCCCTCCACTTT. It codes for CAIKQGARSPLHF.

This clone was observed a few times. The V call is TRBV4-1, the J call TRBJ1-2, with D tentatively TRBD1 (5 bases). The ends were cut back, 2 bases at V and 8 bases at J, with 15 bases in the middle. Germline V gives CDR1 MGHRA, CDR2 YSYEKL. This CDR3 comprises 14 residues. CDR3 sequence: CASSQPRVKGGYTF. The CDR3 DNA follows: TGCGCCAGCAGCCAACCCAGGGTAAAGGGAGGCTACACCTTC.

The chain carries TRBV30 and TRBJ1-2, with D possibly TRBD1 on 6 matching bases. This CDR3 has 13 amino acids. Germline-derived CDR1 and CDR2 are GTSNPN and SVGIG (reference sequence). V shed 4 bases and J shed 2 bases, with 11 bases lying between them. CDR3 coding DNA: TGTGCCTGGACACAGGGACTGAACTATGGCTACACCTTC. It is translated as CAWTQGLNYGYTF.

This chain uses TRBV5-1 with TRBJ2-5; 9 nucleotides align to TRBD1. V was clipped by 1 base and J by 5 bases; unmatched bases: 6. Per germline, CDR1 SGHRS and CDR2 YFSETQ. CDR3 length equals 15 residues. CDR3: CASSLMGQGDETQYF. As DNA, the CDR3 is TGCGCCAGCAGCTTGATGGGACAGGGAGACGAGACCCAGTACTTC.

The J gene is TRBJ2-4, the V gene TRBV28; TRBD1 or TRBD2 may be the D gene (6 bases each). Between the trimmed V and J ends, which lost 6 bases and 0 bases, there was a span of 12 bases. The CDR3 runs 15 residues. Germline loops: CDR1 MDHEN, CDR2 SYDVKM. The CDR3 region has the DNA TGTGCCAGCAGATCACAGGGACTAGCCAAAAACATTCAGTACTTC. It translates to CASRSQGLAKNIQYF. The full variable domain, rest sourced from reference TRBV28 and TRBJ2-4, is DVKVTQSSRYLVKRTGEKVFLECVQDMDHENMFWYRQDPGLGLRLIYFSYDVKMKEKGDIPEGYSVSREKKERFSLILESASTNQTSMYLCASRSQGLAKNIQYFGAGTRLSVL.

The chain uses TRBV4-3 and TRBJ1-2; D unclear. V lost 1 base to trimming and J lost 5 bases, with 14 bases between them. Germline lookup yields CDR1 LGHNA and CDR2 YSLEER. The CDR3 sequence is 15 residues long. DNA of the CDR3: TGCGCCAGCAGCCAAGTGGTGAGCCAAGGGTATGGCTACACCTTC. This encodes CASSQVVSQGYGYTF.